This passage covers 5 T cell receptor beta chains from one sample sequenced in a study of cytomegalovirus exposure and HLA in healthy donors. Here immunoSEQ multiplex PCR was the method, and the copy in TCRdb shows in-frame clones only, minus some. This sample carries about 190,000 clones, 84% of them seen once, and the ten largest clones take 2.8%. The sample was PBMCs. The receptor set was obtained from a woman aged 18-30 years in good health and CMV-seropositive.

The V and J genes are TRBV5-8 and TRBJ1-3, with 8 bases identical to TRBD1. The CDR3 length is 15 residues. The germline CDR1 and CDR2 sequences are SGHTS and YDEGEE. V was pared by 2 bases and J by 0 bases, with 1 base of the junction left unmatched. The CDR3 loop is CASSFGQGSGNTIYF. In DNA form, the CDR3 reads TGTGCCAGCAGCTTTGGACAGGGCTCTGGAAACACCATATATTTT. The full variable domain, rest sourced from reference TRBV5-8 and TRBJ1-3, is EAGVTQSPTHLIKTRGQQATLRCSPISGHTSVYWYQQALGLGLQFLLWYDEGEERNRGNFPPRFSGRQFPNYSSELNVNALELEDSALYLCASSFGQGSGNTIYFGEGSWLTVV.

The chain links TRBV11-1 to TRBJ2-1, with TRBD1 identical over 8 bases. Per germline, CDR1 SGHAT and CDR2 FQDESV (reference sequence). The CDR3 runs 15 residues. J lost 2 bases, V lost 5 bases, and 5 bases had no gene match. This chain's CDR3 is CASSRDRGPYNEQFF. CDR3 DNA: TGTGCCAGCAGCCGAGACAGGGGCCCCTACAATGAGCAGTTCTTC. The full variable domain, its missing parts supplied by reference TRBV11-1 and TRBJ2-1, is EAEVAQSPRYKITEKSQAVAFWCDPISGHATLYWYRQILGQGPELLVQFQDESVVDDSQLPKDRFSAERLKGVDSTLKIQPAELGDSAMYLCASSRDRGPYNEQFFGPGTRLTVL.

The V call is TRBV7-9, the J call TRBJ2-7; 7 nucleotides agree with TRBD2. CDR1 is SEHNR, CDR2 FQNEAQ, per germline (reference sequence). The CDR3 contains 14 residues. The trim removed 5 bases at V and 1 base at J, leaving 5 bases unmatched. CDR3 loop: CASSPASGSYEQYF. CDR3 DNA sequence: TGTGCCAGCAGCCCCGCTAGCGGATCCTACGAGCAGTACTTC.

The J gene is TRBJ1-1, the V gene TRBV12-5; TRBD1 is a possible D gene (5 bases). Germline CDR1 reads LGHNT; CDR2 reads FRNRAP. The CDR3 contains 13 residues. Deletions cut 3 bases from V and 5 bases from J, with 10 bases between. The CDR3 here is CASGFGRGTEAFF. The CDR3 coding sequence is TGTGCTAGTGGTTTCGGTAGGGGAACTGAAGCTTTCTTT.

This clone was seen a few times. The chain has TRBV29-1 and TRBJ2-1; 14 bases are shared with TRBD2. From germline, CDR1 is SQVTM and CDR2 ANQGSEA. The CDR3 totals 15 residues. With 4 bases clipped from V and 5 bases from J, the junction kept 4 bases outside the gene matches. The CDR3 reads CSVGLTSGGDNEQFF. As DNA, the CDR3 is TGCAGCGTTGGCTTGACTAGCGGGGGGGACAATGAGCAGTTCTTC.